This paragraph reports one T cell receptor beta chain. Produced via immunoSEQ multiplex PCR; TCRdb's table is partial and in-frame only. The table shows roughly 80,000 clones, with over 75% occurring only once. This record belongs to a study of technical replicates of blood from several donors. This CDR3 region has 15 residues. Looked up from germline, CDR1 is SGHNT and CDR2 is YYREEE (reference sequence). The J segment lost 5 bases and the V segment lost 4 bases, leaving 9 bases of the junction unmatched. The TCR comes from a human donor in good health. The chain carries TRBV5-4 and TRBJ1-2; 9 bases are a match to TRBD1. The specimen sequenced was T cells isolated from PBMCs. CDR3 sequence (DNA): TGTGCCAGCAGCATACCACAGGGGGCCGGGTATGGCTACACCTTC. Amino acids: CASSIPQGAGYGYTF.